A single sample is the source of the 29 T cell receptor beta chains below, sequenced in a study of blood T cell repertoires in COVID-19. This table comes from immunoSEQ multiplex PCR, and its TCRdb copy is limited to in-frame clones, with some not included. The sample shows 270,000 or so clones, roughly 85% of them seen only once. The sequencing input was PBMCs or T cells enriched from blood (not recorded which). Receptor source: a woman between 50 and 59 years old who had been exposed to COVID-19.

The chain carries TRBV30 and TRBJ1-1; D gene uncertain. CDR3 length: 11 amino acids. Germline CDR1 GTSNPN, CDR2 SVGIG (reference sequence). V was shortened by 6 bases and J by 0 bases, with 5 bases between the two germline ends. As DNA, the CDR3 is TGTGCCTGTTCCATGAACACTGAAGCTTTCTTT. Its translation: CACSMNTEAFF.

The chain combines TRBV18 with TRBJ2-6; no definite D call. The germline V gene encodes CDR1 KGHSH and CDR2 LQKENI. CDR3 size: 15 residues. V was clipped by 2 bases and J by 3 bases, with 8 bases between them. CDR3 nucleotides: TGTGCCAGCTCACCAGGCAGAGGTGGGGCCAACGTCCTGACTTTC. This sequence encodes CASSPGRGGANVLTF.

The chain joins TRBV19 to TRBJ1-2; D perhaps matches TRBD1 (6 bases). The CDR3 consists of 14 residues. From germline, CDR1 is LNHDA and CDR2 SQIVND (reference sequence). V lost 7 bases and J 3 bases, leaving 15 bases between the germline ends. The CDR3 protein is CASKTGGSYYGYTF. The CDR3 nucleotides read TGTGCCAGTAAGACAGGCGGGTCGTACTATGGCTACACCTTC. The full variable domain, with the rest looked up from reference TRBV19 and TRBJ1-2, is DGGITQSPKYLFRKEGQNVTLSCEQNLNHDAMYWYRQDPGQGLRLIYYSQIVNDFQKGDIAEGYSVSREKKESFPLTVTSAQKNPTAFYLCASKTGGSYYGYTFGSGTRLTVV.

For the CDR3, the DNA is TGCGCCAGCAGCTTGGGATCAGGGGCGGCGGGTAATGAAAAACTGTTTTTT. As protein: CASSLGSGAAGNEKLFF. The V gene is TRBV5-1, the J gene TRBJ1-4, with D perhaps matching TRBD1 (6 bases). There are 17 residues in the CDR3. Germline V gene sequence: CDR1 SGHRS, CDR2 YFSETQ. Trimming left V 0 bases short and J 4 bases short, with 16 bases between.

On this clone itself: The sample holds other DNA sequences that translate to the same CDR3. The chain links TRBV6-5 to TRBJ2-5, with TRBD2 matching 7 bases. The CDR3 extends over 13 amino acids. The V and J ends lost 3 bases and 5 bases, in that order; junction bases with no gene match: 3. Germline-derived CDR1 and CDR2 are MNHEY and SVGAGI. CDR3 protein: CASSYTGGETQYF. The CDR3 DNA reads TGTGCCAGCAGTTATACCGGGGGGGAGACCCAGTACTTC.

This chain connects TRBV19 to TRBJ1-2, with D possibly being TRBD1 (6 bases). CDR1 and CDR2 (germline): LNHDA, SQIVND (reference sequence). This CDR3 has 17 amino acids. V was cut by 1 base and J by 5 bases, with 20 bases left in between. This chain's CDR3 is CASSIGWGDRLPYGYTF. The CDR3 DNA is TGTGCCAGTAGTATAGGGTGGGGCGACAGGCTCCCTTATGGCTACACCTTC.

The rearrangement links TRBV10-3 to TRBJ2-1; TRBD1 aligns across 7 bases. The V gene's germline CDR1 is ENHRY and CDR2 SYGVKD. This CDR3 is built from 14 residues. Trimming took 6 bases from V and 6 from J; bases not matched to a gene: 8. The CDR3 bases are TGTGCCATCAGGCCGGGACAGATGGCCAATGAGCAGTTCTTC. Translation gives CAIRPGQMANEQFF.

V and J are TRBV18 and TRBJ1-3; no reliable D call. CDR3 length: 15 residues. From germline, CDR1 is KGHSH and CDR2 LQKENI. V shed 2 bases and J shed 0 bases, with 8 bases lying between them. CDR3 sequence: CASSPSRSSGNTIYF. CDR3 nucleotides: TGTGCCAGCTCACCATCGAGGAGCTCTGGAAACACCATATATTTT.

V usage is TRBV21-1 and J usage is TRBJ2-1; the table's D call, TRBD2, has no DNA check behind it. TRBV21-1 is labeled a pseudogene. CDR3 length: 16 residues. The CDR3 DNA reads as TGTGCCAGCAGCAAACGGGGACTAGCGGGCTCAAATGAGCAGTTCTTC. This codes for CASSKRGLAGSNEQFF.

The J gene is TRBJ1-2, the V gene TRBV7-2; TRBD1 might be the D (5 bases). V lost 1 base to trimming and J lost 4 bases, with 13 bases between them. Germline assignment: CDR1 SGHTA and CDR2 FQGNSA. This CDR3 comprises 15 residues. This chain's CDR3 is CASSLEPTGPYGYTF. The CDR3 DNA reads TGTGCCAGCAGCTTAGAACCTACAGGCCCCTATGGCTACACCTTC.

In this sample, this clone turned up a few times. The chain links TRBV6-5 to TRBJ1-5; 7 nucleotides agree with TRBD1. The V and J ends lost 7 bases and 3 bases, in that order; junction bases with no gene match: 3. Looked up from germline, CDR1 is MNHEY and CDR2 is SVGAGI. CDR3 length: 13 amino acids. DNA for the CDR3: TGTGCCAGCAAAGACAGGGTCAATCAGCCCCAGCATTTT. It is translated as CASKDRVNQPQHF.

The chain combines TRBV9 with TRBJ2-7; the D gene is possibly TRBD2 (6 bases). The CDR3 extends over 13 amino acids. The ends were cut back, 0 bases at V and 6 bases at J, with 10 bases in the middle. Germline CDR1 is SGDLS and CDR2 is YYNGEE. CDR3 coding DNA: TGTGCCAGCAGCGTAGAGTTGGGGGGCGAGCAGTACTTC. It specifies CASSVELGGEQYF.

The chain links TRBV18 to TRBJ1-6; unclear D gene. V dropped 3 bases and J dropped 6 bases, with 12 bases sitting between them. Germline-derived CDR1 and CDR2 are KGHSH and LQKENI. The CDR3 runs 15 residues. CDR3 in amino acids: CASSPDPRLNSPLHF. The CDR3 region has the DNA TGTGCCAGCTCACCTGACCCCAGACTTAATTCACCCCTCCACTTT.

There are a few counts of this clone. The chain links TRBV7-6 to TRBJ2-2, with TRBD2 as a possible D gene (6 bases). Per the germline V gene, CDR1 is SGHVS and CDR2 is FNYEAQ. The CDR3 is 16 amino acids. With 1 base removed from V and 0 bases from J, the gap between germline ends came to 9 bases. For the CDR3, the DNA is TGTGCCAGCAGCTTAGGCGGGGACGCGAACACCGGGGAGCTGTTTTTT. It specifies CASSLGGDANTGELFF.

The V call is TRBV27, the J call TRBJ2-7; D perhaps matches TRBD2 (6 bases). The CDR3 has 15 residues. Germline V CDR1 and CDR2: MNHEY, SMNVEV (reference sequence). V lost 6 bases and J lost 5, with 20 bases in between. DNA of the CDR3: TGTGCCAGCAGCTCGGAGGGGATCGGGAAAAACGAGCAGTACTTC. It codes for CASSSEGIGKNEQYF.

The chain uses TRBV25-1 and TRBJ1-2, with no clear D. The germline V gene encodes CDR1 MGHDK and CDR2 SYGVNS. This CDR3 spans 13 amino acids. Trimming took off 6 bases at V and 4 bases at J, with 12 bases between the two ends. CDR3 region: CASSGVSGYGYTF. In nucleotides, the CDR3 is TGTGCCAGCAGCGGGGTATCGGGCTATGGCTACACCTTC.

This clone has a single count. J is TRBJ1-1 and V is TRBV14; no firm D call. CDR3 length: 14 amino acids. Germline V gene sequence: CDR1 SGHDN, CDR2 FVKESK. Trimming took 0 bases from V and 2 from J, leaving 7 bases between them. The CDR3 nucleotides are TGTGCCAGCAGCCAAGATCGGTTTAACACTGAAGCTTTCTTT. Its translation is CASSQDRFNTEAFF.

In nucleotides, the CDR3 is TGCAGCGGCTATTCAGGGGGACAATCGGTGGGCACTGAAGCTTTCTTT. Protein product: CSGYSGGQSVGTEAFF. The gene calls are TRBV29-1 and TRBJ1-1, with 7 bases lining up with TRBD1. In germline, CDR1 is SQVTM, CDR2 ANQGSEA. Trimming cost V 7 bases and J 4 bases; bases outside gene matches: 18. CDR3 length: 16 amino acids.

V usage is TRBV5-4 and J usage is TRBJ1-2; 10 positions match TRBD1. The CDR3 contains 14 residues. Germline assignment: CDR1 SGHNT and CDR2 YYREEE (reference sequence). V lost 5 bases, J lost 6 bases, and 7 bases stayed unmatched. For the CDR3, the DNA is TGTGCCAGCAGAGATGGACAGGGGGAAAATGGCTACACCTTC. This translates into CASRDGQGENGYTF.

Many counts were recorded for this clone. The chain joins TRBV5-5 to TRBJ2-3, with D perhaps TRBD2 (6 bases). This CDR3 spans 16 amino acids. Trimming cost V 0 bases and J 3 bases, with 14 bases left between them. Looked up from germline, CDR1 is SGHKS and CDR2 is YYEKEE (reference sequence). DNA of the CDR3: TGTGCCAGCAGCTTGGAGGCGGGGTTGAGAACAGATACGCAGTATTTT. It translates to CASSLEAGLRTDTQYF.

The chain couples TRBV19 to TRBJ1-2, with D maybe TRBD1 (5 bases). CDR3 length: 15 amino acids. The germline V and J ends were trimmed by 1 base and 6 bases, with 15 bases remaining between them. Germline V gene sequence: CDR1 LNHDA, CDR2 SQIVND (reference sequence). The CDR3 bases are TGTGCCAGTAGTATAGTCCAGGGATGGAGCAATGGCTACACCTTC. Its translation is CASSIVQGWSNGYTF.

The chain is built from TRBV6-5 and TRBJ1-5; tentatively, D is TRBD1 (5 bases). CDR3 length: 12 amino acids. Trimming left V 6 bases short and J 7 bases short, with 10 bases between. Germline V lookup: CDR1 MNHEY, CDR2 SVGAGI. Here the CDR3 reads CASRNGAQPQHF. The CDR3, as DNA: TGTGCCAGCAGAAATGGGGCCCAGCCCCAGCATTTT.

This chain links TRBV9 with TRBJ2-3, with 8 bases that match TRBD2. This CDR3 is 17 amino acids long. The germline gives CDR1 SGDLS, CDR2 YYNGEE. V gave up 0 bases and J gave up 0 bases; unmatched junction bases: 6. The CDR3 is CASSVGAGASSTDTQYF. The CDR3 nucleotides read TGTGCCAGCAGCGTAGGAGCGGGGGCCTCAAGCACAGATACGCAGTATTTT.

The rearrangement joins TRBV6-5 to TRBJ1-5; TRBD1 agrees at 9 bases. Germline CDR1 is MNHEY and CDR2 is SVGAGI. The CDR3 runs 16 residues. V dropped 2 bases and J dropped 2; count of bases not matched to a gene: 4. CDR3 residues: CASSYATGGGNQPQHF. For the CDR3, the DNA is TGTGCCAGCAGTTACGCGACAGGGGGAGGCAATCAGCCCCAGCATTTT.

V and J are TRBV18 and TRBJ2-1; 8 bases fit TRBD2. V was clipped by 1 base and J by 3 bases; unmatched bases: 8. The CDR3 covers 17 residues. Germline V lookup: CDR1 KGHSH, CDR2 LQKENI. CDR3 residues: CASSPQRPGLGYNEQFF. CDR3 bases: TGTGCCAGCTCACCACAACGGCCGGGACTAGGCTACAATGAGCAGTTCTTC.

CDR3 coding DNA: TGTGCCAGCTCGGACAGATATGAAGCTTTCTTT. This gives the protein CASSDRYEAFF. The chain joins TRBV19 to TRBJ1-1; perhaps TRBD1 as D (6 bases). The germline CDR1 and CDR2 sequences are LNHDA and SQIVND (reference sequence). This CDR3 comprises 11 residues. V gave up 9 bases and J gave up 7 bases, with 12 bases separating them.

V and J are TRBV30 and TRBJ1-1; D perhaps matches TRBD1 (6 bases). Germline V lookup: CDR1 GTSNPN, CDR2 SVGIG (reference sequence). Trimming stripped 0 bases from V and 6 bases from J, with 11 bases between. CDR3 length: 13 residues. The CDR3 here is CAWSVGGTAEAFF. Written as DNA, the CDR3 is TGTGCCTGGAGTGTAGGGGGTACAGCTGAAGCTTTCTTT.

The V gene is TRBV5-4, the J gene TRBJ1-1, with 8 nucleotides matching TRBD1. Looked up from germline, CDR1 is SGHNT and CDR2 is YYREEE (reference sequence). J was trimmed by 4 bases and V by 2 bases; bases with no gene match: 4. The CDR3 is 14 amino acids. The CDR3 DNA follows: TGTGCCAGCAGCTTAGTCGACAGGGGCACTGAAGCTTTCTTT. This encodes CASSLVDRGTEAFF.

This clone was seen only once. The chain is built from TRBV9 and TRBJ1-4; D gene unclear. The germline CDR1 and CDR2 sequences are SGDLS and YYNGEE. Trimming stripped 4 bases from V and 10 bases from J, with 29 bases between. The CDR3 extends over 18 amino acids. CDR3 sequence: CASSLNPESEQPGTKLFF. Here the CDR3 DNA reads TGTGCCAGCAGCCTAAACCCCGAAAGTGAACAGCCTGGCACAAAACTGTTTTTT.